The 26 T cell receptor beta chains reported below all come from one sample, sequenced in a study of blood T cell repertoires in COVID-19. TCRdb's table, derived via immunoSEQ multiplex PCR, lists solely in-frame clones and lacks some. The sample includes 100,000 to 150,000 clones, 82% of them seen just once. Source material: peripheral blood. All receptors derive from a woman aged 70-85 years with acute or convalescent COVID-19.

This chain links TRBV5-1 with TRBJ2-1; the match to TRBD2 covers 10 bases. Germline V gene lookup returns CDR1 SGHRS and CDR2 YFSETQ. V lost 4 bases and J lost 4; bases outside the gene matches: 5. The CDR3 consists of 15 residues. CDR3: CASSPSGGSYNEQFF. The CDR3 DNA sequence: TGCGCCAGCAGCCCTAGCGGGGGATCATACAATGAGCAGTTCTTC.

V is TRBV7-9 and J is TRBJ2-1, with TRBD2 matching over 10 bases. The germline gives CDR1 SEHNR, CDR2 FQNEAQ (reference sequence). This CDR3 spans 14 amino acids. The V segment lost 7 bases and the J segment 9 bases; nucleotides outside the gene matches: 9. CDR3 coding DNA: TGTGCCAGCACCCGAACTAGCGGGGTCGCTGAGCAGTTCTTC. Amino acid sequence: CASTRTSGVAEQFF. Supplemented by reference TRBV7-9 and TRBJ2-1, the full variable domain reads DTGVSQNPRHKITKRGQNVTFRCDPISEHNRLYWYRQTLGQGPEFLTYFQNEAQLEKSRLLSDRFSAERPKGSFSTLEIQRTEQGDSAMYLCASTRTSGVAEQFFGPGTRLTVL.

This chain links TRBV7-2 with TRBJ1-6; D gene ambiguous. The CDR3 sequence is 15 residues long. Trimming cost V 2 bases and J 10 bases, with 15 bases left between them. Germline loops: CDR1 SGHTA, CDR2 FQGNSA. The CDR3 reads CASSLLVLTESPLHF. The DNA of the CDR3 is TGTGCCAGCAGCTTATTGGTCTTGACGGAGTCACCCCTCCACTTT.

The genes are TRBV7-9 and TRBJ1-1, with TRBD1 matching over 8 bases. Germline CDR1 reads SEHNR; CDR2 reads FQNEAQ (reference sequence). The CDR3 has 14 amino acids. J lost 4 bases, V lost 5 bases, and 6 bases had no gene match. The CDR3 protein is CASSQGQVFTEAFF. The CDR3, as DNA: TGTGCCAGCAGCCAGGGACAGGTCTTCACTGAAGCTTTCTTT. The entire variable domain, with the rest obtained from reference TRBV7-9 and TRBJ1-1, is as follows: DTGVSQNPRHKITKRGQNVTFRCDPISEHNRLYWYRQTLGQGPEFLTYFQNEAQLEKSRLLSDRFSAERPKGSFSTLEIQRTEQGDSAMYLCASSQGQVFTEAFFGQGTRLTVV.

This clone occurred a few times. The chain is built from TRBV4-3 and TRBJ1-2; D is unclear. Trimming stripped 5 bases from V and 1 base from J, with 14 bases between. The CDR3 consists of 15 residues. The germline V gene has CDR1 LGHNA and CDR2 YSLEER. CDR3 coding DNA: TGCGCCAGCAGCTCCCGCCCGCCGGGTAACTATGGCTACACCTTC. Translating it yields CASSSRPPGNYGYTF.

A few counts support this clone. This chain links TRBV30 with TRBJ1-1; maybe TRBD1 (6 bases). CDR3 size: 13 residues. Germline-derived CDR1 and CDR2 are GTSNPN and SVGIG (reference sequence). Deletions cut 1 base from V and 7 bases from J, with 13 bases between. CDR3 sequence: CAWSAKYRVEAFF. The CDR3 DNA reads TGTGCCTGGAGTGCCAAATACAGGGTTGAAGCTTTCTTT.

The chain uses TRBV10-3 and TRBJ2-7; 7 bases align to TRBD1. CDR3 length: 18 amino acids. CDR1 ENHRY and CDR2 SYGVKD come from the germline V gene. Losses at the gene ends were 6 bases for V and 0 bases for J; bases not matched to a gene: 17. The DNA of the CDR3 is TGTGCCATCAGGCCGGGACAGACCCTAAAGCCAGGCTCCTACGAGCAGTACTTC. The encoded protein is CAIRPGQTLKPGSYEQYF.

The CDR3: CASSDKGGGTEAFF. CDR3 in DNA: TGTGCCAGCAGTGATAAAGGGGGCGGCACTGAAGCTTTCTTT. The V gene is TRBV25-1, the J gene TRBJ1-1; TRBD1 matches at 7 bases. The CDR3 is made up of 14 amino acids. Unmatched junction bases numbered 5, after V lost 3 bases and J lost 4 bases. Germline V gene sequence: CDR1 MGHDK, CDR2 SYGVNS.

V and J are TRBV4-2 and TRBJ2-3; 8 bases fit TRBD2. Germline trimming cut 1 base from V and 6 bases from J; bases unmatched to any gene: 0. This CDR3 region has 13 residues. Looked up from germline, CDR1 is LGHNA and CDR2 is YNFKEQ. CDR3 sequence reads: CASSQGLADTQYF. The CDR3 region has the DNA TGTGCCAGCAGCCAAGGACTAGCGGATACGCAGTATTTT.

The genes are TRBV2 and TRBJ1-3; maybe TRBD1 (5 bases). CDR3 size: 15 residues. Germline V lookup: CDR1 SNHLY, CDR2 FYNNEI. V gave up 5 bases and J gave up 12 bases, with 23 bases separating them. CDR3 bases: TGTGCCAGCAGTACATCGGGACTCCCAGCCGGGGTCATATATTTT. This encodes CASSTSGLPAGVIYF.

The V call is TRBV29-1, the J call TRBJ1-2, with 9 bases identical to TRBD1. Trimming removed 6 bases from V and 1 base from J; junction bases left unmatched: 12. Germline V gene data show CDR1 as SQVTM and CDR2 as ANQGSEA. There are 16 residues in the CDR3. For the CDR3, the DNA is TGCAGCGTGGACTTGGGGACAGGGCGGCGTAACTATGGCTACACCTTC. It yields the protein CSVDLGTGRRNYGYTF.

The sample holds a few counts of this clone. The rearrangement joins TRBV4-1 to TRBJ1-4; unclear D gene. Germline assignment: CDR1 MGHRA and CDR2 YSYEKL. V lost 0 bases and J 1 base, leaving 6 bases between the germline ends. The CDR3 spans 15 residues. The CDR3 here is CASSQDWLTNEKLFF. The CDR3 coding sequence is TGCGCCAGCAGCCAAGATTGGCTAACTAATGAAAAACTGTTTTTT.

Points on this clone: A junction boundary mismatches the germline segment, possibly from a read error. The rearrangement links TRBV6-6 to TRBJ1-2; tentative D call: TRBD1 (5 bases). This CDR3 is 13 amino acids long. From germline, CDR1 is MNHNY and CDR2 SVGAGI (reference sequence). The CDR3 loop reads CASSNSQGYGYTF. The CDR3 coding sequence is TGTGCCAGCAGTAACTCCCAGGGCTATGGCTACACCTTC.

This clone has only a few counts. V gene TRBV7-2 combines with J gene TRBJ1-4, with D tentatively TRBD1 (5 bases). V lost 5 bases and J lost 8, with 15 bases in between. CDR1 and CDR2 from the germline V gene are SGHTA and FQGNSA. The CDR3 has 14 amino acids. The CDR3 protein is CASSRGGTREKLFF. DNA for the CDR3: TGTGCCAGCAGCCGGGGAGGGACTAGGGAAAAACTGTTTTTT.

This clone has a handful of counts. This sequence joins TRBV13 and TRBJ1-6, with D hard to call. Germline V gives CDR1 PRHDT, CDR2 FYEKMQ (reference sequence). V lost 8 bases and J 7 bases, leaving 24 bases between the germline ends. This CDR3 region has 17 residues. The CDR3 nucleotides are TGTGCCAGCGGAACTAAAAGGTTACCCATCCTCAATTCACCCCTCCACTTT. It specifies CASGTKRLPILNSPLHF.

The chain recombines TRBV20-1 with TRBJ1-6, with D perhaps TRBD1 (5 bases). The V and J ends lost 3 bases and 10 bases respectively, with 13 bases between them. This CDR3 is 13 amino acids long. In germline, CDR1 is DFQATT, CDR2 SNEGSKA (reference sequence). The CDR3 is CSASSQGISPLHF. Here the CDR3 DNA reads TGCAGTGCTAGTTCGCAGGGAATCTCACCCCTCCACTTT.

This sequence joins TRBV15 and TRBJ1-1; 7 nucleotides match TRBD1. Germline lookup yields CDR1 LNHNV and CDR2 YYDKDF (reference sequence). The J segment lost 1 base and the V segment lost 1 base, leaving 6 bases of the junction unmatched. CDR3 size: 16 residues. CDR3 nucleotide sequence: TGTGCCACCAGCAGAGGGGACAGCCTTACGAACACTGAAGCTTTCTTT. This codes for CATSRGDSLTNTEAFF.

The chain carries TRBV2 and TRBJ1-2; 7 bases are a match to TRBD1. The CDR3 spans 15 residues. V lost 6 bases, J lost 3 bases, and 10 bases stayed unmatched. The germline gives CDR1 SNHLY, CDR2 FYNNEI. Here the CDR3 reads CASREQGKLDYGYTF. The CDR3 region has the DNA TGTGCCAGCAGGGAACAGGGGAAGTTGGACTATGGCTACACCTTC.

This clone has a count of ten or more. The V and J genes are TRBV21-1 and TRBJ2-3; the table's D call, TRBD1, was not checked against the DNA. TRBV21-1 is shown as a pseudogene. CDR3 length: 15 amino acids. The CDR3 coding sequence is TGTGCCAGCAGCACCCATCGGGACAAGGGGGATACGCAGTATTTT. This sequence encodes CASSTHRDKGDTQYF.

Turning to this clone: Other DNA sequences of this sample code for an identical CDR3. The V and J genes are TRBV6-5 and TRBJ1-1, with D maybe TRBD1 (6 bases). CDR1 MNHEY and CDR2 SVGAGI come from the germline V gene. Trimming cost V 9 bases and J 5 bases, with 13 bases left between them. The CDR3 contains 12 residues. CDR3 region: CASTGGRTEAFF. Written as DNA, the CDR3 is TGTGCCAGTACGGGGGGGCGGACTGAAGCTTTCTTT.

This chain links TRBV28 with TRBJ1-2, with D unresolved. Trimming took off 7 bases at V and 10 bases at J, with 19 bases between the two ends. Germline V gene lookup returns CDR1 MDHEN and CDR2 SYDVKM. This CDR3 is 13 amino acids long. The CDR3 sequence is CASNSDPQDDYTF. CDR3 DNA: TGTGCCAGCAATTCCGATCCCCAGGATGACTACACCTTC.

This clone was seen only once. V gene TRBV4-1 combines with J gene TRBJ2-5; possible D gene TRBD1, 6 bases. V was pared by 3 bases and J by 2 bases, with 13 bases between. Germline CDR1 is MGHRA and CDR2 is YSYEKL. This CDR3 contains 15 residues. CDR3 DNA: TGCGCCAGCAGCCAGAATCAGGGGCGGCAAGAGACCCAGTACTTC. Encoded protein: CASSQNQGRQETQYF.

This clone turned up a few times. This rearrangement joins TRBV7-2 to TRBJ1-1, with 7 bases aligning to TRBD1. This CDR3 is 13 amino acids long. Germline CDR1 is SGHTA and CDR2 is FQGNSA. J was trimmed by 6 bases and V by 1 base; bases with no gene match: 2. This CDR3 is CASSLGDSAEAFF. As DNA, the CDR3 is TGTGCCAGCAGCTTAGGGGACAGCGCTGAAGCTTTCTTT.

The chain couples TRBV7-2 to TRBJ2-5; tentative D call: TRBD1 (6 bases). V gave up 1 base and J gave up 5 bases, with 11 bases separating them. Per the germline V gene, CDR1 is SGHTA and CDR2 is FQGNSA. This CDR3 comprises 14 residues. For the CDR3, the DNA is TGTGCCAGCAGCTTAGGACAGGTCCGGGAGACCCAGTACTTC. Translation gives CASSLGQVRETQYF.

The gene calls are TRBV27 and TRBJ2-1, with 9 nucleotides matching TRBD1. The CDR3 length is 19 residues. V gave up 6 bases and J gave up 1 base; unmatched junction bases: 16. Germline V gene data show CDR1 as MNHEY and CDR2 as SMNVEV (reference sequence). The chain's CDR3 is CASSTRRRQGVASYNEQFF. For the CDR3, the DNA is TGTGCCAGCAGCACCCGAAGACGACAGGGGGTTGCATCCTACAATGAGCAGTTCTTC.

The gene calls are TRBV2 and TRBJ2-7, with D maybe TRBD2 (5 bases). CDR1 and CDR2 (germline): SNHLY, FYNNEI. The V end lost 7 bases, the J end lost 4 bases, and 8 bases lay between the germline ends. The CDR3 totals 11 residues. The CDR3, as DNA: TGTGCCAGCACCGGGGAGTACGAGCAGTACTTC. Translation gives CASTGEYEQYF.